This record covers a single T cell receptor beta chain. It lacks a known antigen. Per-nucleotide qualities are absent, and no much larger clonotype sits a single base away. The immunoSEQ Assay, a bias-controlled multiplex PCR, was used to amplify TCRbeta CDR3 regions from genomic DNA. In the original analysis: Within the assay, amplification of reference gene primers was used to estimate how many nucleated cells each sample contained. To quantify the absolute abundance of each unique TCRbeta CDR3 rearrangement, sequence reads were collapsed and filtered. Productive Simpson clonality was computed per sample as the square root of Simpson's diversity index over productive rearrangements. TCRdb re-hosts the immuneACCESS table, in-frame sequences only. Its copies lack some clones; in the studies checked, an unresolved V gene accounts for under half of them, and the cause for the rest is not known. The V and J calls and clone size are taken from that table; D and trimming were inferred from the DNA. The sample profile shows 130,000 to 150,000 clones; 75% to 90% of them were found once. The ten largest clonotypes hold approximately 2.8% of the sample.

Each collaborating institution followed its own protocols to collect whole blood in K2EDTA tubes. For TCRbeta analysis, collaborators shipped samples as frozen whole blood, isolated PBMCs, or DNA extracted from either of those sample types. This sample was taken from a study of blood T cell repertoires in COVID-19 (dated by TCRdb to about 2020). In the study overall: The collaborator samples originated in the United States, Italy and Spain and spanned the acute and convalescent phases of COVID-19. The prospective study material was composed of cDNA or gDNA derived from T cells, B-cell-depleted T cells, or PBMCs. Subjects who had been exposed to COVID-19, were actively infected with it, or had recovered from it provided the deeply sampled blood TCRbeta repertoires that made up the dataset. A freely available public database, intended as a resource for researchers studying the immune response to SARS-CoV-2, is where the repertoires were released. Samples came from the ongoing ImmuneRACE study (first 160 participants) plus 1,254 subjects from 6 global collaborators. Nearly every sample came with metadata listing a de-identified subject ID, COVID-19 status, age in years and sex. Where available, HLA class I and class II types were taken from metadata supplied by the sample provider and were not determined by assay-based typing. General conclusions and limits of the study: How much clinical and demographic metadata was included differed by source and by participant, and the metadata was provided uncurated.

V has 3 bases trimmed and J has 4 bases trimmed; junction bases matching no gene number 10. The germline V gene encodes CDR1 KGHSH and CDR2 LQKENI. The cysteine opens and the phenylalanine closes a CDR3 of 17 amino acids. The CDR3 DNA has 51 bases and is translated from base 1. The receptor comes from a woman between 55 and 75 years old with active COVID-19. The chain is encoded by TRBV18 joined to TRBJ2-3, and 10 bases in between align with TRBD2. Sequenced input: peripheral blood. DNA sequence: TGTGCCAGCTCACCGAATGGAGCGGGAGGGGTCGCAGATACGCAGTATTTT. This codes for CASSPNGAGGVADTQYF.